The 21 T cell receptor beta chains below come from one sample, sequenced in a study of blood T cell repertoires in COVID-19. The method was immunoSEQ multiplex PCR; TCRdb's version includes in-frame clones alone and lacks a portion of them. Found here are 130,000 or so clones, 84% of them singletons; the top ten hold approximately 3.5%. Sequencing input: PBMCs or T cells enriched from blood (not recorded which). These receptor sequences come from a woman aged 30 to 39 who had recovered from COVID-19.

The sample holds a few counts of this clone. This sequence joins TRBV7-9 and TRBJ2-7, with TRBD2 matching over 7 bases. With V trimmed by 4 bases and J by 6 bases, 3 bases remained unmatched. Germline lookup yields CDR1 SEHNR and CDR2 FQNEAQ (reference sequence). The CDR3 runs to 12 residues. The CDR3 DNA sequence: TGTGCCAGCAGCTCTGGGGGGGTCGAGCAGTACTTC. Its protein is CASSSGGVEQYF. The full variable domain, its missing parts supplied by reference TRBV7-9 and TRBJ2-7, is DTGVSQNPRHKITKRGQNVTFRCDPISEHNRLYWYRQTLGQGPEFLTYFQNEAQLEKSRLLSDRFSAERPKGSFSTLEIQRTEQGDSAMYLCASSSGGVEQYFGPGTRLTVT.

This clone was counted only a few times. V and J are TRBV7-3 and TRBJ2-1, with a weak D call TRBD2 (6 bases). The germline V gene has CDR1 SGHTA and CDR2 FQGTGA. The V and J ends lost 5 bases and 0 bases respectively, with 17 bases between them. This CDR3 comprises 17 residues. CDR3: CASSPQGLFSSYNEQFF. DNA of the CDR3: TGTGCCAGCAGCCCCCAGGGACTCTTCAGCTCCTACAATGAGCAGTTCTTC.

The V gene is TRBV7-9, the J gene TRBJ1-5; D gene unclear. Between the trimmed V and J ends, which lost 5 bases and 4 bases, there was a span of 6 bases. CDR1 is SEHNR and CDR2 is FQNEAQ in the germline V gene (reference sequence). The CDR3 contains 12 residues. The CDR3 bases are TGTGCCAGCAGCCCCCTAAATCAGCCCCAGCATTTT. Its protein product is CASSPLNQPQHF. Full variable domain (remainder filled in from reference TRBV7-9 and TRBJ1-5): DTGVSQNPRHKITKRGQNVTFRCDPISEHNRLYWYRQTLGQGPEFLTYFQNEAQLEKSRLLSDRFSAERPKGSFSTLEIQRTEQGDSAMYLCASSPLNQPQHFGDGTRLSIL.

The CDR3 bases are TGTGCCAGCAGTGAAGCCTTGGCGGGAGGGCCTGTGGGGACAGATACGCAGTATTTT. It codes for CASSEALAGGPVGTDTQYF. V gene TRBV2 combines with J gene TRBJ2-3; 9 bases map to TRBD2. V was pared by 0 bases and J by 3 bases, with 13 bases of the junction left unmatched. CDR1 and CDR2 (germline): SNHLY, FYNNEI. The CDR3 totals 19 residues.

J is TRBJ2-4 and V is TRBV27, with D perhaps TRBD1 (5 bases). CDR1 and CDR2 from the germline V gene are MNHEY and SMNVEV (reference sequence). Trimming stripped 4 bases from V and 5 bases from J, with 12 bases between. The CDR3 runs to 14 residues. The CDR3: CASSSPGRENIQYF. The DNA of the CDR3 is TGTGCCAGCAGTTCGCCAGGGCGCGAAAACATTCAGTACTTC.

This sequence joins TRBV28 and TRBJ1-3; D not resolved. Trimming removed 3 bases from V and 0 bases from J, with 15 bases in between. Germline CDR1 MDHEN, CDR2 SYDVKM. There are 17 residues in the CDR3. DNA for the CDR3: TGTGCCAGCAGTTTGCGGATAGGTTCCCTCTCTGGAAACACCATATATTTT. The encoded protein is CASSLRIGSLSGNTIYF.

This clone was counted between two and nine times. The chain uses TRBV27 and TRBJ1-5; 8 nucleotides agree with TRBD1. The CDR3 length is 15 residues. The V and J ends lost 6 bases and 7 bases, in that order; junction bases with no gene match: 11. The germline gives CDR1 MNHEY, CDR2 SMNVEV (reference sequence). For the CDR3, the DNA is TGTGCCAGCAGGGTTGGACAGGGATCAGGGCAGCCCCAGCATTTT. As protein: CASRVGQGSGQPQHF.

A single count supports this clone. The chain employs TRBV7-3 and TRBJ2-5; 7 bases align to TRBD1. Germline CDR1 and CDR2: SGHTA and FQGTGA. The junction had 12 bases not matched to a gene; V was cut back by 11 bases and J by 6 bases. CDR3 length: 13 residues. The CDR3 sequence is CASSEGAGKTQYF. The CDR3 coding sequence is TGTGCCTCATCCGAGGGGGCCGGGAAGACCCAGTACTTC.

The V and J genes are TRBV4-1 and TRBJ1-5; D is undetermined. Trimming removed 0 bases from V and 6 bases from J, with 6 bases in between. The CDR3 covers 13 residues. Germline values: CDR1 MGHRA, CDR2 YSYEKL. The CDR3 DNA is TGCGCCAGCAGCCAAGAGGAGTTTCAGCCCCAGCATTTT. Translating it yields CASSQEEFQPQHF.

V and J are TRBV11-3 and TRBJ2-1; 9 bases align to TRBD2. The CDR3 extends over 15 amino acids. V lost 0 bases and J lost 3; bases outside the gene matches: 0. Looked up from germline, CDR1 is SGHNT and CDR2 is YENEEA. CDR3 coding DNA: TGTGCCAGCAGCTTAGAGACTAGCGGCTACAATGAGCAGTTCTTC. This gives the protein CASSLETSGYNEQFF.

The gene calls are TRBV4-1 and TRBJ2-1, with TRBD2 matching 13 bases. The ends lost 3 bases at V and 0 bases at J; junction bases unmatched: 8. Germline lookup yields CDR1 MGHRA and CDR2 YSYEKL. The CDR3 contains 19 residues. The CDR3 DNA reads as TGCGCCAGCAGCCAGGAGGGACTAGCGGGGATTATCTCCTACAATGAGCAGTTCTTC. Its protein is CASSQEGLAGIISYNEQFF.

V gene TRBV28 combines with J gene TRBJ2-5; 8 bases line up with TRBD1. The germline V gene has CDR1 MDHEN and CDR2 SYDVKM. The CDR3 is made up of 16 amino acids. V shed 3 bases, J shed 0 bases, and the junction held 6 bases outside the gene matches. The CDR3 spells CASSLGTGGNQETQYF. CDR3 DNA sequence: TGTGCCAGCAGTTTGGGAACAGGGGGGAACCAAGAGACCCAGTACTTC.

V usage is TRBV5-1 and J usage is TRBJ2-7, with 8 positions matching TRBD2. Germline V gene data show CDR1 as SGHRS and CDR2 as YFSETQ. This CDR3 comprises 17 residues. V lost 0 bases to trimming and J lost 4 bases; unmatched junction nucleotides: 12. The CDR3 DNA follows: TGCGCCAGCAGCTTGGCCCGGGGGAGCGGGAGCATGTACGAGCAGTACTTC. Translated: CASSLARGSGSMYEQYF.

This clone counts as medium-sized (0.01 to 0.1%). This rearrangement joins TRBV6-6 to TRBJ1-1; 7 bases fit TRBD1. The CDR3 loop spans 11 amino acids. The ends lost 4 bases at V and 10 bases at J; junction bases unmatched: 3. In germline, CDR1 is MNHNY, CDR2 SVGAGI (reference sequence). The CDR3 spells CASSSSGGAFF. CDR3 bases: TGTGCCAGCAGTTCCTCAGGGGGAGCTTTCTTT.

This sequence joins TRBV28 and TRBJ2-3, with D unresolved. The V and J ends lost 5 bases and 9 bases respectively, with 15 bases between them. Looked up from germline, CDR1 is MDHEN and CDR2 is SYDVKM. The CDR3 contains 13 residues. CDR3: CASSLLLGSTQYF. CDR3 in DNA: TGTGCCAGCAGTCTTCTCCTAGGATCAACGCAGTATTTT.

The chain couples TRBV7-8 to TRBJ2-1; the D is unclear. This CDR3 is 18 amino acids long. CDR1 and CDR2 (germline): SGHVS, FQNEAQ. Trimming pared 2 bases from V and 0 bases from J, leaving 17 bases between. For the CDR3, the DNA is TGTGCCAGCAGCTTATGGGCCTTATATGATAGCTCCTACAATGAGCAGTTCTTC. It specifies CASSLWALYDSSYNEQFF.

The chain has TRBV13 and TRBJ1-2; D gene uncertain. Trimming removed 4 bases at V and 5 bases at J, with 14 bases between. Germline CDR1 is PRHDT and CDR2 is FYEKMQ (reference sequence). The CDR3 runs to 14 residues. This CDR3 is CASSSAQERYGYTF. The DNA for the CDR3 is TGTGCCAGCAGCTCCGCGCAGGAGCGGTATGGCTACACCTTC. Complete variable domain (other parts from reference TRBV13 and TRBJ1-2): AAGVIQSPRHLIKEKRETATLKCYPIPRHDTVYWYQQGPGQDPQFLISFYEKMQSDKGSIPDRFSAQQFSDYHSELNMSSLELGDSALYFCASSSAQERYGYTFGSGTRLTVV.

This sequence joins TRBV7-2 and TRBJ1-5; possibly TRBD1 for D (5 bases). The CDR3 contains 13 residues. V shed 2 bases and J shed 7 bases, with 9 bases lying between them. CDR1 is SGHTA and CDR2 is FQGNSA in the germline V gene. This CDR3 is CASSLSGNQPQHF. DNA of the CDR3: TGTGCCAGCAGCTTATCAGGGAACCAGCCCCAGCATTTT.

The chain employs TRBV7-3 and TRBJ2-5; 9 positions match TRBD2. The V and J ends lost 5 bases and 5 bases, in that order; junction bases with no gene match: 15. The CDR3 covers 17 residues. Germline CDR1 and CDR2: SGHTA and FQGTGA. The CDR3 loop reads CASSLRGAGGRGETQYF. The DNA of the CDR3 is TGTGCCAGCAGCCTAAGGGGCGCTGGCGGGAGGGGGGAGACCCAGTACTTC.

This chain uses TRBV30 with TRBJ1-3; D is uncertain. Trimming stripped 1 base from V and 3 bases from J, with 16 bases between. The CDR3 is 16 amino acids. Germline CDR1 GTSNPN, CDR2 SVGIG (reference sequence). CDR3 residues: CAWSETRRSFGNTIYF. CDR3 nucleotides: TGTGCCTGGAGTGAGACCCGGAGGAGTTTTGGAAACACCATATATTTT. The entire variable domain, with the rest obtained from reference TRBV30 and TRBJ1-3, is as follows: SQTIHQWPATLVQPVGSPLSLECTVEGTSNPNLYWYRQAAGRGLQLLFYSVGIGQISSEVPQNLSASRPQDRQFILSSKKLLLSDSGFYLCAWSETRRSFGNTIYFGEGSWLTVV.

The rearrangement joins TRBV3-1 (or the pseudogene TRBV3-2) to TRBJ2-7; D may be TRBD2 (5 bases). CDR3 length equals 12 residues. Germline V gives CDR1 LGHDT, CDR2 YNNKEL (reference sequence). The V end lost 1 base, the J end lost 9 bases, and 10 bases lay between the germline ends. Written as DNA, the CDR3 is TGTGCCAGCAGCCAAGTAGGCGGGTGGCAGTACTTC. It specifies CASSQVGGWQYF.